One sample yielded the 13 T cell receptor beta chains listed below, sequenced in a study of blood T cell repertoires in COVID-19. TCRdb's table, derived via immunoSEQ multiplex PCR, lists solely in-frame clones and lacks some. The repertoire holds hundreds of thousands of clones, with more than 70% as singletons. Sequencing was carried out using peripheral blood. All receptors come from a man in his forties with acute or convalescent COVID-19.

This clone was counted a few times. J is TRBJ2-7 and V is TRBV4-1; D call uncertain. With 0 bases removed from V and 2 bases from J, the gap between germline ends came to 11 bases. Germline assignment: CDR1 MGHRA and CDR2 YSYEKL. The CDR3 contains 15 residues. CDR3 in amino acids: CASSQDPGTTYEQYF. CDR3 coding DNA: TGCGCCAGCAGCCAAGACCCAGGAACCACCTACGAGCAGTACTTC.

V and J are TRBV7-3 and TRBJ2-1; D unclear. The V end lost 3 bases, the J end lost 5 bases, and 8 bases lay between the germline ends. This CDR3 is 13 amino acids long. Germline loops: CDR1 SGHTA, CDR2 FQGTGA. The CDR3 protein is CASSLGQHNEQFF. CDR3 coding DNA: TGTGCCAGCAGCTTGGGCCAGCACAATGAGCAGTTCTTC.

The CDR3 nucleotides read TGTGCCAGCAGGCCTGAGGGGAGGAACACAGATACGCAGTATTTT. Its protein product is CASRPEGRNTDTQYF. The chain has TRBV27 and TRBJ2-3; maybe TRBD2 (6 bases). CDR1 MNHEY and CDR2 SMNVEV come from the germline V gene (reference sequence). V was pared by 6 bases and J by 2 bases, with 15 bases between. The CDR3 extends over 15 amino acids.

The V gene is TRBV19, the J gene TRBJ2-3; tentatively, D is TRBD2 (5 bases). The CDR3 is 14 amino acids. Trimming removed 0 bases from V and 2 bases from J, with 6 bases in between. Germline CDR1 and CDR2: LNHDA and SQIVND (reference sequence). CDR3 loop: CASSIDGNTDTQYF. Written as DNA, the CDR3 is TGTGCCAGTAGTATAGACGGGAACACAGATACGCAGTATTTT.

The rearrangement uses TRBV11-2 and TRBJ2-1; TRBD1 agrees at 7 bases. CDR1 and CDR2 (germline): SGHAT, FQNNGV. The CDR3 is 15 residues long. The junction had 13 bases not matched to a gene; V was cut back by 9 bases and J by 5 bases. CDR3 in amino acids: CASSGPGQDDNEQFF. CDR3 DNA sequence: TGTGCCAGTTCCGGTCCAGGACAGGACGACAATGAGCAGTTCTTC.

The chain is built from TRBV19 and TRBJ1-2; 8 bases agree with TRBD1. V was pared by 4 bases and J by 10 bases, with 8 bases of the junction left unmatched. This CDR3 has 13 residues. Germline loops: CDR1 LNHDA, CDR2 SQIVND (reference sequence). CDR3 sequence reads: CASSNRDRGAYTF. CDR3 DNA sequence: TGTGCCAGTAGTAACCGAGACAGGGGTGCCTACACCTTC.

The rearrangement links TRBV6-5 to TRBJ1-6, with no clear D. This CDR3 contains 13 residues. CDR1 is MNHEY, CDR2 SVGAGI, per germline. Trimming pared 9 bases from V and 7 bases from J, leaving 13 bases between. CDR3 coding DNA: TGTGCCAGTAATCCATGGCTGAATTCACCCCTCCACTTT. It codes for CASNPWLNSPLHF.

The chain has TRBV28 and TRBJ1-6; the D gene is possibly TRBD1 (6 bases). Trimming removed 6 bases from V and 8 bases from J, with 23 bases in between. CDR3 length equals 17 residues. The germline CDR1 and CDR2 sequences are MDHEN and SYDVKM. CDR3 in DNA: TGTGCCAGCAGCCCATTGTTCGAGGGGGAAAAGGATTCACCCCTCCACTTT. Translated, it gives CASSPLFEGEKDSPLHF.

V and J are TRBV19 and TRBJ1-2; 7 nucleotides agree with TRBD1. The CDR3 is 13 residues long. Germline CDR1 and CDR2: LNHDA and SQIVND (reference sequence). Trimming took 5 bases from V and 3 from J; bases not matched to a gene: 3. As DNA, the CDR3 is TGTGCCAGTAGTCTTGGGACAGACTATGGCTACACCTTC. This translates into CASSLGTDYGYTF. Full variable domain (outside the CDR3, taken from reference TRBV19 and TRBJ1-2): DGGITQSPKYLFRKEGQNVTLSCEQNLNHDAMYWYRQDPGQGLRLIYYSQIVNDFQKGDIAEGYSVSREKKESFPLTVTSAQKNPTAFYLCASSLGTDYGYTFGSGTRLTVV.

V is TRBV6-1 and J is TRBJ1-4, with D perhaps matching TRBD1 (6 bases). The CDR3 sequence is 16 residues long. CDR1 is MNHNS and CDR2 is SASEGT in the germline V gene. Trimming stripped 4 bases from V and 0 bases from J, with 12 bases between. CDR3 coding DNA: TGTGCCAGCAGTGGCGACAGGAACCCAACTAATGAAAAACTGTTTTTT. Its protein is CASSGDRNPTNEKLFF.

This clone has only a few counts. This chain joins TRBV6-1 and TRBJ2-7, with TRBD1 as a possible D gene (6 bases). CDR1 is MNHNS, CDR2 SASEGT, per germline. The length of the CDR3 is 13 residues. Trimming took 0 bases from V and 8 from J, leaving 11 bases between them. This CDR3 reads CASSEAGRDKQYF. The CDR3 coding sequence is TGTGCCAGCAGTGAAGCGGGCAGGGACAAGCAGTACTTC.

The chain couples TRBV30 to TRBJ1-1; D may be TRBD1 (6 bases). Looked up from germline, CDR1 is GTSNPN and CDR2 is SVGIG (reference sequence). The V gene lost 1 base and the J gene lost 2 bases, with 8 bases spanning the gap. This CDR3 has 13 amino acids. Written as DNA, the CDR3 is TGTGCCTGGAGTGGGACAGTTAACACTGAAGCTTTCTTT. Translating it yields CAWSGTVNTEAFF.

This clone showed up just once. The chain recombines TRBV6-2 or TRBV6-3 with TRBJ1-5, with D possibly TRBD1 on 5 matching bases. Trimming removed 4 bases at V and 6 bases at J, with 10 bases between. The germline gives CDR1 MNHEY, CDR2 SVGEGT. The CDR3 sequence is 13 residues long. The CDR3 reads CASSSRVGQPQHF. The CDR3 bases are TGTGCCAGCAGTTCCAGGGTGGGTCAGCCCCAGCATTTT.